The 14 T cell receptor beta chains presented below share a single source sample, sequenced in a study of CD8 T cells in ankylosing spondylitis. TCRdb reprocessed the 5' RACE reads via MiXCR and lists one record per CDR3 protein. The sample yields hundreds of thousands of distinct CDR3 sequences, about a quarter seen once. The sample taken for sequencing was blood, either unsorted or a sorted T cell fraction (not recorded which). The source is a male donor with ankylosing spondylitis or in good health (not recorded which).

This clonotype appeared a few times. The chain is built from TRBV20-1 and TRBJ2-7; the match to TRBD2 covers 10 bases. The CDR3 contains 15 residues. J was trimmed by 3 bases and V by 3 bases; bases with no gene match: 8. CDR1 DFQATT and CDR2 SNEGSKA come from the germline V gene (reference sequence). In DNA, the CDR3 is TGCAGTGCTAGCATGGTAGCGGGAGGCAGCTACGAGCAGTACTTC. Translation: CSASMVAGGSYEQYF.

The chain combines TRBV20-1 with TRBJ2-2; 14 bases match TRBD2. The germline gives CDR1 DFQATT, CDR2 SNEGSKA (reference sequence). CDR3 size: 17 residues. The V and J ends lost 1 base and 0 bases, in that order; junction bases with no gene match: 1. CDR3 region: CSARGTSGRTNTGELFF. The CDR3 DNA follows: TGCAGTGCTAGAGGGACTAGCGGGAGGACGAACACCGGGGAGCTGTTTTTT.

This clonotype was seen many times. J is TRBJ2-7 and V is TRBV20-1, with 7 bases matching TRBD1. The CDR3 covers 16 residues. Germline V gene data show CDR1 as DFQATT and CDR2 as SNEGSKA (reference sequence). With 0 bases clipped from V and 4 bases from J, the junction kept 12 bases outside the gene matches. The CDR3 spells CSARDLDRVQPYEQYF. The CDR3 DNA reads as TGCAGTGCTAGAGATCTTGACAGGGTCCAACCATACGAGCAGTACTTC.

Ten or more counts support this clonotype. As DNA, the CDR3 is TGTGCCAGCAGCCCACGGACAGGAGACCAAGAGACCCAGTACTTC. This gives the protein CASSPRTGDQETQYF. The chain combines TRBV9 with TRBJ2-5; 7 bases line up with TRBD1. CDR3 size: 15 residues. V dropped 4 bases and J dropped 0; count of bases not matched to a gene: 6. CDR1 is SGDLS, CDR2 YYNGEE, per germline.

A few counts support this clonotype. The rearrangement uses TRBV20-1 and TRBJ2-1, with 7 nucleotides matching TRBD2. This CDR3 is 17 amino acids long. Germline CDR1 reads DFQATT; CDR2 reads SNEGSKA (reference sequence). Trimming took 3 bases from V and 6 from J; bases not matched to a gene: 17. The chain's CDR3 is CSASLGSGLLLSNEQFF. The CDR3 DNA follows: TGCAGTGCTAGTCTCGGCTCGGGACTACTACTTTCCAATGAGCAGTTCTTC.

CDR3 nucleotide sequence: TGCAGCGTGAGGACTAGCGGGAACTATGAGCAGTTCTTC. Translation: CSVRTSGNYEQFF. The J gene is TRBJ2-1, the V gene TRBV29-1, with 12 bases fitting TRBD2. V shed 6 bases and J 8 bases; nucleotides not matched to a gene: 5. The CDR3 covers 13 residues. CDR1 and CDR2 from the germline V gene are SQVTM and ANQGSEA.

This clonotype was picked up a small number of times. The rearrangement joins TRBV7-9 to TRBJ1-2, with 7 bases lining up with TRBD1. This CDR3 is 14 amino acids long. Losses at the gene ends were 5 bases for V and 6 bases for J; bases not matched to a gene: 9. Germline CDR1 is SEHNR and CDR2 is FQNEAQ (reference sequence). CDR3 nucleotides: TGTGCCAGCAGCCAGAAGGGGACAGCTAATGGCTACACCTTC. Protein: CASSQKGTANGYTF.

Ten or more counts support this clonotype. This sequence joins TRBV3-1 and TRBJ2-7; either TRBD1 or TRBD2 may supply D (5 bases each). V lost 2 bases, J lost 0 bases, and 20 bases lay in between. Looked up from germline, CDR1 is LGHDT and CDR2 is YNNKEL (reference sequence). The CDR3 covers 18 residues. The CDR3: CASSQKDGGMLYSYEQYF. CDR3 sequence (DNA): TGTGCCAGCAGCCAAAAAGATGGGGGTATGCTGTACTCCTACGAGCAGTACTTC.

Relative to its sample, this clonotype is medium-sized. Here the CDR3 reads CASSSRDARETQYF. In nucleotides, the CDR3 is TGTGCCAGCAGCTCTCGGGACGCAAGGGAGACCCAGTACTTC. The V and J genes are TRBV12-3 or TRBV12-4 and TRBJ2-5; either TRBD1 or TRBD2 may supply D (5 bases each). The V gene lost 6 bases and the J gene lost 5 bases, with 16 bases spanning the gap. The CDR3 is 14 amino acids.

This clonotype was seen a few times. This chain links TRBV29-1 with TRBJ2-5, with 7 bases fitting TRBD1. CDR1 is SQVTM, CDR2 ANQGSEA, per germline. V lost 7 bases and J lost 5; bases outside the gene matches: 7. This CDR3 region has 12 residues. Here the CDR3 reads CSERTGLETQYF. The DNA for the CDR3 is TGCAGCGAGCGGACAGGCTTGGAGACCCAGTACTTC.

This clonotype was found a few times. The CDR3 DNA reads as TGTGCCAGCAGCCATGGGAGTTACAATGAGCAGTTCTTC. Protein: CASSHGSYNEQFF. The chain combines TRBV5-5 with TRBJ2-1; D may be TRBD2 (5 bases). The length of the CDR3 is 13 residues. Trimming pared 4 bases from V and 4 bases from J, leaving 9 bases between. Germline assignment: CDR1 SGHKS and CDR2 YYEKEE (reference sequence).

This chain links TRBV18 with TRBJ2-1; TRBD2 matches at 12 bases. Germline V gene sequence: CDR1 KGHSH, CDR2 LQKENI. This CDR3 is 15 amino acids long. After removal of 6 bases from V and 4 bases from J, the junction contained 4 bases not matched to a gene. Here the CDR3 reads CASSELAGGYNEQFF. For the CDR3, the DNA is TGTGCCAGCTCCGAACTAGCGGGAGGATACAATGAGCAGTTCTTC.

This chain connects TRBV20-1 to TRBJ2-1; 10 bases map to TRBD2. The ends lost 1 base at V and 0 bases at J; junction bases unmatched: 0. In germline, CDR1 is DFQATT, CDR2 SNEGSKA (reference sequence). The CDR3 runs 15 residues. CDR3 residues: CSARVAGGSYNEQFF. CDR3 nucleotides: TGCAGTGCTAGAGTAGCGGGAGGCTCCTACAATGAGCAGTTCTTC.

This clonotype turned up a few times. The CDR3 protein is CSVNPLAETQYF. DNA of the CDR3: TGCAGCGTTAACCCACTAGCGGAGACCCAGTACTTC. The V call is TRBV29-1, the J call TRBJ2-5; 7 bases line up with TRBD2. The CDR3 contains 12 residues. Germline CDR1 is SQVTM and CDR2 is ANQGSEA. The trim removed 5 bases at V and 5 bases at J, leaving 5 bases unmatched.